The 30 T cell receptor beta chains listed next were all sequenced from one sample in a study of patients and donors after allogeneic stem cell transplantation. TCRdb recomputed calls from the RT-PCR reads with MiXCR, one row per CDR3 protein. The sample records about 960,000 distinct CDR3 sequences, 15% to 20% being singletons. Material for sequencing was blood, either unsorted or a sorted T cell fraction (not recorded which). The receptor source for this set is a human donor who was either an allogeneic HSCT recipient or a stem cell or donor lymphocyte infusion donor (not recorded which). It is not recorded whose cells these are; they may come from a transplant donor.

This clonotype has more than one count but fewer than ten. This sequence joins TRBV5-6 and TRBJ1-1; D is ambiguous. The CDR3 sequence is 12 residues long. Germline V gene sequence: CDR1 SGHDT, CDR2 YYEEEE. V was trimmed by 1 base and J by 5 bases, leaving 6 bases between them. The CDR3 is CASSLWETEAFF. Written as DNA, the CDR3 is TGTGCCAGCAGCTTGTGGGAAACTGAAGCTTTCTTT.

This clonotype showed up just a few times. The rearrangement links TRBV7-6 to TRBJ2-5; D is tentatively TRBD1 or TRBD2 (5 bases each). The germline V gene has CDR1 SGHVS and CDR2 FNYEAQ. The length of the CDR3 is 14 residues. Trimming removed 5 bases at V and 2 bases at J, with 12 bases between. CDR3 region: CASSTRGGQETQYF. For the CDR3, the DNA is TGTGCCAGCAGCACCCGTGGGGGACAAGAGACCCAGTACTTC.

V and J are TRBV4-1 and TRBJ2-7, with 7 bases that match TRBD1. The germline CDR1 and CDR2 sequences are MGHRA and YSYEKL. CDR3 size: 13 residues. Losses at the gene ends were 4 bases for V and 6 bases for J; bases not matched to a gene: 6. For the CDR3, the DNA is TGCGCCAGCAGCCCCCGGGACAGAGGCGAGCAGTACTTC. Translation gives CASSPRDRGEQYF.

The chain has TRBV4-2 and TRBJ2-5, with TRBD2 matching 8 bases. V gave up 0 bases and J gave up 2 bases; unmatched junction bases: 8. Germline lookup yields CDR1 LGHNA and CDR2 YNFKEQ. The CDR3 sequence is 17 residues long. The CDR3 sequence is CASSQDGTGGGQETQYF. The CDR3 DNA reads TGTGCCAGCAGCCAAGATGGGACTGGCGGGGGGCAAGAGACCCAGTACTTC.

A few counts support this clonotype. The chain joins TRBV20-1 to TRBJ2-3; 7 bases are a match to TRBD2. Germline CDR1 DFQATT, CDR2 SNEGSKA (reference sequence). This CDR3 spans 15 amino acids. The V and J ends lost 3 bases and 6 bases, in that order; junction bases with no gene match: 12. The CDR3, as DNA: TGCAGTGCTAGCCCAACTAGCGCCCTCGGGGATACGCAGTATTTT. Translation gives CSASPTSALGDTQYF.

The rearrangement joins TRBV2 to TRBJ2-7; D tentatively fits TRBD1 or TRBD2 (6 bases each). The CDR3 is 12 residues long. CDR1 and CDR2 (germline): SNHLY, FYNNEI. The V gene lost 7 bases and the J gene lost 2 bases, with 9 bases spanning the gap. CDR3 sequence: CASNRGPYEQYF. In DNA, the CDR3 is TGTGCCAGCAATCGGGGGCCCTACGAGCAGTACTTC.

Written as DNA, the CDR3 is TGTGCCAGTAGTACTTCTAAGGCCGGGGAGCTGTTTTTT. This sequence encodes CASSTSKAGELFF. This chain links TRBV19 with TRBJ2-2; D is unresolved. The germline V gene encodes CDR1 LNHDA and CDR2 SQIVND (reference sequence). This CDR3 spans 13 amino acids. V shed 4 bases and J shed 6 bases, with 9 bases lying between them.

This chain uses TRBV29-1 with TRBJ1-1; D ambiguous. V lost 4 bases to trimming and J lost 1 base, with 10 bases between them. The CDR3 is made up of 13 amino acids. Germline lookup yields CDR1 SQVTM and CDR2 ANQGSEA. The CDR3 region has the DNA TGCAGCGTTGGCGGAACAGAGAACACTGAAGCTTTCTTT. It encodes CSVGGTENTEAFF.

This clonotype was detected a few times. The CDR3 DNA sequence: TGTGCCAGCAGTTTTGGGGGTGGCTACACCTTC. Amino acid sequence: CASSFGGGYTF. This chain joins TRBV12-3 or TRBV12-4 and TRBJ1-2; a weak D match, TRBD1 (5 bases). V dropped 3 bases and J dropped 7 bases, with 6 bases sitting between them. The CDR3 has 11 amino acids.

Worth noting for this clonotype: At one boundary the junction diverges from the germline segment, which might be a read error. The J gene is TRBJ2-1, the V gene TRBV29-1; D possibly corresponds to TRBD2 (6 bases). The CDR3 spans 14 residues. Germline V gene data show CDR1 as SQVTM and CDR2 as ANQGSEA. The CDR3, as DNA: TGCAGCTTTGAAGTCCCGACTAGAGGGAATGAGCAGTTCTTC. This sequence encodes CSFEVPTRGNEQFF.

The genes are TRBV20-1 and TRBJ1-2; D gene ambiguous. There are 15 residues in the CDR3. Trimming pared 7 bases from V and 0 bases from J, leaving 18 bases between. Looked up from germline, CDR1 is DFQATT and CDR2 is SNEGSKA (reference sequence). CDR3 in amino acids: CSVASPRLSNYGYTF. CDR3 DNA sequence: TGCAGTGTGGCCAGTCCTAGGCTTTCTAACTATGGCTACACCTTC.

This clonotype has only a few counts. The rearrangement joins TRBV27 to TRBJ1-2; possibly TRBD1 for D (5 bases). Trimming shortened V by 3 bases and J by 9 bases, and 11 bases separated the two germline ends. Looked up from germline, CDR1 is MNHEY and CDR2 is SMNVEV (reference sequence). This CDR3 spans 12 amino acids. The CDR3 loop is CASSFEQGCYTF. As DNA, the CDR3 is TGTGCCAGCAGTTTTGAGCAGGGATGCTACACCTTC.

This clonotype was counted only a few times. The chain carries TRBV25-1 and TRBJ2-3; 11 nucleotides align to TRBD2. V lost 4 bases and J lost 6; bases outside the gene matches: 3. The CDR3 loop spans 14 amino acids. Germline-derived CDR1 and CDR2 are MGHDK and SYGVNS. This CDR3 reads CASSATSGVDTQYF. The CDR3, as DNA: TGTGCCAGCAGTGCGACTAGCGGGGTGGATACGCAGTATTTT.

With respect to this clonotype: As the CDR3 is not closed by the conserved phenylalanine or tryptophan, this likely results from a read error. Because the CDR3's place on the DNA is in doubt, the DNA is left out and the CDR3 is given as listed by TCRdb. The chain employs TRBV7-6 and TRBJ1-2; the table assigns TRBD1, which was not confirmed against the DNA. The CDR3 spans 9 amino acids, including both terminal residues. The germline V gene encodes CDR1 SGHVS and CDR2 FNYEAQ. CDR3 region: CASSRDRDV.

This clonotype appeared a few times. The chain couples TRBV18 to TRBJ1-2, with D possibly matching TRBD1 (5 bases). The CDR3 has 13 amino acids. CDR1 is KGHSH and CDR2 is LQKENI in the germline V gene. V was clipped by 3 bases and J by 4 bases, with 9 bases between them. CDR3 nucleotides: TGTGCCAGCTCACCGGAGAGGGGCTATGGCTACACCTTC. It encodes CASSPERGYGYTF.

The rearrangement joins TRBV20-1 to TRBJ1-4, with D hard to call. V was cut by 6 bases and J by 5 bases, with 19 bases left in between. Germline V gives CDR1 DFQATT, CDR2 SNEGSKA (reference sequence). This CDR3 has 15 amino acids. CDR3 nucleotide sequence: TGCAGTGCACGGGCCCCCTCCGGAGAAAATGAAAAACTGTTTTTT. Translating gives CSARAPSGENEKLFF.

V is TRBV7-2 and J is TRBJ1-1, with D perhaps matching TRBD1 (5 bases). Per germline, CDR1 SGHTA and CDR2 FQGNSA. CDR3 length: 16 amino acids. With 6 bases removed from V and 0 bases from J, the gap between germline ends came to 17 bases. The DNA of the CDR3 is TGTGCCAGCAGGACCACCGGGACGGTGATGAACACTGAAGCTTTCTTT. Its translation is CASRTTGTVMNTEAFF.

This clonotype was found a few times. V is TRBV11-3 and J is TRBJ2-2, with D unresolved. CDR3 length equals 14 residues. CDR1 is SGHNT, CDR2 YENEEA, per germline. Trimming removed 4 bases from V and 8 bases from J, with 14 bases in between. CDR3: CASSSQRGGGELFF. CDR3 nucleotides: TGTGCCAGCAGCTCCCAAAGAGGTGGGGGGGAGCTGTTTTTT.

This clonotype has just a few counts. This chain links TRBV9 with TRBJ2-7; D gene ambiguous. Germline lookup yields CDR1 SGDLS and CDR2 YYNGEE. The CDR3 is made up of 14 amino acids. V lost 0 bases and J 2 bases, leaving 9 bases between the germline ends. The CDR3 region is CASSVDPATYEQYF. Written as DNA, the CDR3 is TGTGCCAGCAGCGTAGACCCGGCAACCTACGAGCAGTACTTC.

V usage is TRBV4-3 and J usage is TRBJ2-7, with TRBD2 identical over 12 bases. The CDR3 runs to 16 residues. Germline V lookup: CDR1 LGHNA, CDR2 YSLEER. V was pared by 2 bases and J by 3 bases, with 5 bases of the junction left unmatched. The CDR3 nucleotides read TGCGCCAGCAGCCAACTAGCGGGGGGGCATAGCTACGAGCAGTACTTC. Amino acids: CASSQLAGGHSYEQYF.

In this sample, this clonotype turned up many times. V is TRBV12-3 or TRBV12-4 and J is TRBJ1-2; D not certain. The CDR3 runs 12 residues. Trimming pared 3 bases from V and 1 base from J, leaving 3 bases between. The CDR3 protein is CASSLVNYGYTF. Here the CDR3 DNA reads TGTGCCAGCAGTTTGGTTAACTATGGCTACACCTTC.

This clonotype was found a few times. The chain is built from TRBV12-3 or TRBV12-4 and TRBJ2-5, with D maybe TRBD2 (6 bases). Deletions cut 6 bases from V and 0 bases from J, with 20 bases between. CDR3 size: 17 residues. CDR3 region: CASSRKMGGRYQETQYF. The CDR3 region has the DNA TGTGCCAGCAGCCGAAAGATGGGGGGTCGGTACCAAGAGACCCAGTACTTC.

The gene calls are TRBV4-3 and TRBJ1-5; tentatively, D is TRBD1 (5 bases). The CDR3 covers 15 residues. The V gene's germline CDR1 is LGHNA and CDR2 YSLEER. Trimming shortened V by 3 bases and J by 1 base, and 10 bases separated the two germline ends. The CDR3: CASSQGRLSNQPQHF. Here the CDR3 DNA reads TGCGCCAGCAGCCAGGGACGGTTGAGCAATCAGCCCCAGCATTTT.

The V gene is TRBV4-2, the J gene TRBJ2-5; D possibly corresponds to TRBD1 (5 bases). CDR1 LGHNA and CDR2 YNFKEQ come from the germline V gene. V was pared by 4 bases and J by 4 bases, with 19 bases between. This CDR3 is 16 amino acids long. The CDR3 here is CASSRNGLGRAETQYF. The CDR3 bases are TGTGCCAGCAGCCGCAATGGTTTGGGCAGGGCAGAGACCCAGTACTTC.

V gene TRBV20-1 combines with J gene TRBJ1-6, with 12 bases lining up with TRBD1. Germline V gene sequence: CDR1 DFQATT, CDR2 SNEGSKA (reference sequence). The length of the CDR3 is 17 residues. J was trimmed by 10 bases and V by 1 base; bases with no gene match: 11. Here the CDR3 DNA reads TGCAGTGCTAGAGTCTATTTACCCGGGACAGGGGGCTCACCCCTCCACTTT. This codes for CSARVYLPGTGGSPLHF.

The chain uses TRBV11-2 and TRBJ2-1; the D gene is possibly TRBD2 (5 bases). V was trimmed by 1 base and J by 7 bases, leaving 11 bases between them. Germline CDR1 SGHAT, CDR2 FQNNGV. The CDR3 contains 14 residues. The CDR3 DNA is TGTGCCAGCAGCTTAGTTTCCCGAGGGAATGAGCAGTTCTTC. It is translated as CASSLVSRGNEQFF. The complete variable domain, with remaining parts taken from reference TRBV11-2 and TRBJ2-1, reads EAGVAQSPRYKIIEKRQSVAFWCNPISGHATLYWYQQILGQGPKLLIQFQNNGVVDDSQLPKDRFSAERLKGVDSTLKIQPAKLEDSAVYLCASSLVSRGNEQFFGPGTRLTVL.

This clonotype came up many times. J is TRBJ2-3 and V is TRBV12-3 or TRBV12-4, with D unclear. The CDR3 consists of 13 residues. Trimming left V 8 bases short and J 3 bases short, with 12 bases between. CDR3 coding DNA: TGTGCCAGCGGCCAACAGTGGACAGATACGCAGTATTTT. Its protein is CASGQQWTDTQYF.

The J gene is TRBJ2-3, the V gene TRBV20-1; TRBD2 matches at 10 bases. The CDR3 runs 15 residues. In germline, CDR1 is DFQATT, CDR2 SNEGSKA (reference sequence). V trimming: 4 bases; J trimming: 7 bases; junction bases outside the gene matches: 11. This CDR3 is CSATPLAGVTNTQYF. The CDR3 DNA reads TGCAGTGCTACCCCTCTAGCGGGAGTTACGAATACGCAGTATTTT.

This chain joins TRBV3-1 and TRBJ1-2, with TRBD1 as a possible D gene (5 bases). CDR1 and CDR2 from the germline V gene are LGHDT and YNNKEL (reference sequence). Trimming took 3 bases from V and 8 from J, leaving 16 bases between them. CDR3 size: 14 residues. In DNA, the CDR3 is TGTGCCAGCAGCCACGGAAGGGGTTTGAACGGCTACACCTTC. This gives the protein CASSHGRGLNGYTF.

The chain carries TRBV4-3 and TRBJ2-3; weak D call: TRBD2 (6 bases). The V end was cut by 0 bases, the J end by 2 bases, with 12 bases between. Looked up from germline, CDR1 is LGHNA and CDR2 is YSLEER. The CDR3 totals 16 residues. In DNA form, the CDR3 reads TGCGCCAGCAGCCAAGATTTCCGCGGGAACACAGATACGCAGTATTTT. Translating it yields CASSQDFRGNTDTQYF.